The 26 T cell receptor beta chains presented below share a single source sample, sequenced in a study of T cell repertoires in cytomegalovirus infection. TCRdb processed the reads anew with MiXCR; each CDR3 protein has one entry. The sample contains under 850,000 distinct CDR3 sequences, roughly 35% of which appear only once. Material for sequencing was PBMCs. These receptor sequences come from a human donor in good health (CMV status not recorded). Some clones in this sample may be carry-over from other donors' samples.

This clonotype was seen a handful of times. The rearrangement uses TRBV7-2 and TRBJ2-7; TRBD1 matches 9 bases. This CDR3 has 14 amino acids. The germline V gene has CDR1 SGHTA and CDR2 FQGNSA. The junction had 7 bases not matched to a gene; V was cut back by 4 bases and J by 6 bases. The CDR3 region is CASSSWDRVGEQYF. CDR3 bases: TGTGCCAGCAGCTCGTGGGACAGGGTGGGCGAGCAGTACTTC.

This clonotype was observed at least ten times. This chain joins TRBV7-8 and TRBJ2-2, with D uncertain. The ends were cut back, 0 bases at V and 1 base at J, with 6 bases in the middle. The CDR3 contains 15 residues. CDR1 SGHVS and CDR2 FQNEAQ come from the germline V gene. The CDR3 reads CASSLAVQNTGELFF. The CDR3 nucleotides are TGTGCCAGCAGCTTAGCGGTACAGAACACCGGGGAGCTGTTTTTT.

This clonotype was counted between two and nine times. V usage is TRBV7-9 and J usage is TRBJ1-2; D unresolved. This CDR3 has 13 residues. Looked up from germline, CDR1 is SEHNR and CDR2 is FQNEAQ (reference sequence). V lost 5 bases to trimming and J lost 3 bases, with 10 bases between them. CDR3 bases: TGTGCCAGCAGCCGATACGGGTACTATGGCTACACCTTC. Translated: CASSRYGYYGYTF. Based on the CDR3 plus reference TRBV7-9 and TRBJ1-2, the full variable domain is DTGVSQNPRHKITKRGQNVTFRCDPISEHNRLYWYRQTLGQGPEFLTYFQNEAQLEKSRLLSDRFSAERPKGSFSTLEIQRTEQGDSAMYLCASSRYGYYGYTFGSGTRLTVV.

This clonotype has ten or more counts. This chain connects TRBV12-3 or TRBV12-4 to TRBJ1-5, with 8 bases that match TRBD1. J gave up 4 bases and V 6 bases, and 2 bases lay outside the gene matches. The CDR3 loop spans 13 amino acids. The DNA for the CDR3 is TGTGCCAGCAGCTGGACAGGGAATCAGCCCCAGCATTTT. Encoded protein: CASSWTGNQPQHF.

The chain links TRBV28 to TRBJ1-1; 7 bases are shared with TRBD1. V trimming: 7 bases; J trimming: 7 bases; junction bases outside the gene matches: 12. Germline V gives CDR1 MDHEN, CDR2 SYDVKM. The CDR3 consists of 14 residues. Written as DNA, the CDR3 is TGTGCCAGCATGACGGGACAGTTCCGGATTGAAGCTTTCTTT. Translating gives CASMTGQFRIEAFF.

This clonotype was detected only once. This chain connects TRBV5-1 to TRBJ1-5; maybe TRBD1 (5 bases). The germline V gene has CDR1 SGHRS and CDR2 YFSETQ. The CDR3 runs to 14 residues. Trimming removed 0 bases from V and 6 bases from J, with 10 bases in between. CDR3 amino acids: CASSLEFGAQPQHF. CDR3 in DNA: TGCGCCAGCAGCTTGGAATTCGGGGCTCAGCCCCAGCATTTT. Together with reference TRBV5-1 and TRBJ1-5, the CDR3 gives the full variable domain: KAGVTQTPRYLIKTRGQQVTLSCSPISGHRSVSWYQQTPGQGLQFLFEYFSETQRNKGNFPGRFSGRQFSNSRSEMNVSTLELGDSALYLCASSLEFGAQPQHFGDGTRLSIL.

The V gene is TRBV6-6, the J gene TRBJ1-2; D not certain. CDR1 is MNHNY and CDR2 is SVGAGI in the germline V gene (reference sequence). V was pared by 4 bases and J by 3 bases, with 9 bases between. This CDR3 has 13 amino acids. The CDR3: CASSFEGYYGYTF. CDR3 DNA sequence: TGTGCCAGCAGTTTTGAGGGTTACTATGGCTACACCTTC.

This clonotype was observed a handful of times. The chain recombines TRBV30 with TRBJ1-4; 12 positions match TRBD1. Trimming took 6 bases from V and 4 from J; bases not matched to a gene: 15. CDR1 is GTSNPN, CDR2 SVGIG, per germline (reference sequence). The CDR3 runs to 18 residues. This CDR3 reads CACPGQGAAYSHNEKLFF. CDR3 DNA sequence: TGTGCCTGCCCGGGACAGGGGGCCGCGTATTCCCATAATGAAAAACTGTTTTTT.

The chain combines TRBV9 with TRBJ2-7; TRBD1 matches 9 bases. Germline CDR1 and CDR2: SGDLS and YYNGEE. This CDR3 spans 18 amino acids. V was pared by 0 bases and J by 4 bases, with 14 bases of the junction left unmatched. CDR3 residues: CASSVDFTGTGLEYEQYF. Here the CDR3 DNA reads TGTGCCAGCAGCGTAGATTTCACCGGGACAGGGCTTGAGTACGAGCAGTACTTC. The full variable domain, completed using reference TRBV9 and TRBJ2-7, is DSGVTQTPKHLITATGQRVTLRCSPRSGDLSVYWYQQSLDQGLQFLIQYYNGEERAKGNILERFSAQQFPDLHSELNLSSLELGDSALYFCASSVDFTGTGLEYEQYFGPGTRLTVT.

This clonotype turned up a few times. The CDR3, as DNA: TGTGCCAGCAGTTACCAACAGGGATACACTGAAGCTTTCTTT. It yields the protein CASSYQQGYTEAFF. V gene TRBV6-5 combines with J gene TRBJ1-1, with a weak D call TRBD1 (6 bases). The germline V gene encodes CDR1 MNHEY and CDR2 SVGAGI. This CDR3 contains 14 residues. V lost 2 bases to trimming and J lost 3 bases, with 10 bases between them.

The chain recombines TRBV30 with TRBJ2-1; 8 bases match TRBD2. The ends lost 3 bases at V and 6 bases at J; junction bases unmatched: 10. Germline V gene sequence: CDR1 GTSNPN, CDR2 SVGIG (reference sequence). There are 15 residues in the CDR3. CDR3 sequence reads: CAWREAGVLPNEQFF. The CDR3, as DNA: TGTGCCTGGAGGGAAGCGGGGGTCCTTCCCAATGAGCAGTTCTTC.

This clonotype was seen many times. This chain connects TRBV12-3 or TRBV12-4 to TRBJ2-3; a weak D match, TRBD2 (6 bases). The V and J ends lost 4 bases and 0 bases respectively, with 11 bases between them. This CDR3 is 15 amino acids long. The chain's CDR3 is CASSSGTSSTDTQYF. The CDR3 DNA is TGTGCCAGCAGTTCCGGGACTTCAAGCACAGATACGCAGTATTTT.

The chain recombines TRBV20-1 with TRBJ1-1, with D possibly matching TRBD1 (5 bases). The V end was cut by 5 bases, the J end by 1 base, with 11 bases between. Germline-derived CDR1 and CDR2 are DFQATT and SNEGSKA (reference sequence). This CDR3 spans 13 amino acids. CDR3 protein: CSASRVTNTEAFF. The CDR3 DNA is TGCAGTGCTTCCAGGGTTACGAACACTGAAGCTTTCTTT.

The chain couples TRBV9 to TRBJ2-7; the D gene is possibly TRBD2 (7 bases). CDR3 length equals 15 residues. The ends were cut back, 1 base at V and 2 bases at J, with 13 bases in the middle. CDR1 is SGDLS and CDR2 is YYNGEE in the germline V gene. The DNA for the CDR3 is TGTGCCAGCAGCGTAAGAGGGGGGGCCCCCTACGAGCAGTACTTC. It codes for CASSVRGGAPYEQYF.

This rearrangement joins TRBV5-4 to TRBJ2-5; TRBD1 is a possible D gene (6 bases). The V and J ends lost 1 base and 5 bases respectively, with 12 bases between them. The germline V gene encodes CDR1 SGHNT and CDR2 YYREEE (reference sequence). The CDR3 is 14 residues long. In DNA, the CDR3 is TGTGCCAGCAGCTTGACAGGGCTAAGGGAGACCCAGTACTTC. Protein sequence: CASSLTGLRETQYF.

This clonotype showed up just a few times. CDR3: CAGSGRADDEQYF. DNA of the CDR3: TGTGCCGGTAGCGGGAGGGCCGACGACGAGCAGTACTTC. The V gene is TRBV7-9, the J gene TRBJ2-7; TRBD2 matches at 11 bases. Trimming took 11 bases from V and 5 from J; bases not matched to a gene: 8. Germline V CDR1 and CDR2: SEHNR, FQNEAQ (reference sequence). The CDR3 loop spans 13 amino acids.

The chain has TRBV28 and TRBJ2-1, with TRBD1 matching over 7 bases. Per the germline V gene, CDR1 is MDHEN and CDR2 is SYDVKM. CDR3 length: 17 amino acids. With 4 bases clipped from V and 0 bases from J, the junction kept 9 bases outside the gene matches. CDR3 region: CASSSRQGRNSYNEQFF. The CDR3 bases are TGTGCCAGCAGTTCGAGACAGGGAAGAAACTCCTACAATGAGCAGTTCTTC.

The chain is built from TRBV20-1 and TRBJ1-2; the match to TRBD1 covers 7 bases. CDR1 and CDR2 from the germline V gene are DFQATT and SNEGSKA (reference sequence). The CDR3 is 16 amino acids. J lost 3 bases, V lost 3 bases, and 13 bases had no gene match. For the CDR3, the DNA is TGCAGTGCTAGCGGGGGCGAGGGGGCGCCTGACTATGGCTACACCTTC. Translated, it gives CSASGGEGAPDYGYTF.

The chain combines TRBV27 with TRBJ1-1; 9 nucleotides agree with TRBD1. The CDR3 is made up of 12 amino acids. V dropped 5 bases and J dropped 10; count of bases not matched to a gene: 5. Per germline, CDR1 MNHEY and CDR2 SMNVEV (reference sequence). The CDR3 DNA follows: TGTGCCAGCAGTCCGGGACAGGGTTCAGCTTTCTTT. Protein product: CASSPGQGSAFF.

This clonotype was recorded a few times. V usage is TRBV7-3 and J usage is TRBJ1-1; possible D gene TRBD1, 6 bases. This CDR3 is 16 amino acids long. The germline gives CDR1 SGHTA, CDR2 FQGTGA. V lost 1 base to trimming and J lost 0 bases, with 12 bases between them. CDR3 sequence reads: CASSLNGQFMNTEAFF. The CDR3 DNA reads as TGTGCCAGCAGCTTAAATGGACAGTTCATGAACACTGAAGCTTTCTTT.

The V gene is TRBV28, the J gene TRBJ1-5; D perhaps matches TRBD1 (5 bases). CDR1 MDHEN and CDR2 SYDVKM come from the germline V gene. The CDR3 extends over 16 amino acids. V was clipped by 0 bases and J by 4 bases, with 13 bases between them. CDR3 protein: CASSLWGVAGNQPQHF. The CDR3 coding sequence is TGTGCCAGCAGTTTATGGGGGGTTGCGGGGAATCAGCCCCAGCATTTT.

This clonotype was detected only a few times. This sequence joins TRBV19 and TRBJ1-6; perhaps TRBD1 as D (5 bases). Trimming removed 9 bases from V and 7 bases from J, with 13 bases in between. The germline V gene encodes CDR1 LNHDA and CDR2 SQIVND (reference sequence). The CDR3 totals 13 residues. This CDR3 reads CASAGRINSPLHF. As DNA, the CDR3 is TGTGCCAGCGCGGGACGGATAAATTCACCCCTCCACTTT.

This clonotype was observed a handful of times. This rearrangement joins TRBV4-1 to TRBJ1-5, with 12 bases that match TRBD1. Trimming removed 3 bases from V and 3 bases from J; junction bases left unmatched: 15. The germline V gene encodes CDR1 MGHRA and CDR2 YSYEKL. The CDR3 is made up of 20 amino acids. The CDR3 DNA follows: TGCGCCAGCAGCCAGCCCCCGGGACAGGGGGCGTGGAAGGCCAATCAGCCCCAGCATTTT. Translating gives CASSQPPGQGAWKANQPQHF.

V is TRBV6-1 and J is TRBJ2-1; TRBD1 matches 8 bases. Looked up from germline, CDR1 is MNHNS and CDR2 is SASEGT. V was pared by 6 bases and J by 0 bases, with 7 bases of the junction left unmatched. The CDR3 runs to 16 residues. CDR3 bases: TGTGCCAGCAGGACCAGGGGGCGCGGCTCCTACAATGAGCAGTTCTTC. Translating gives CASRTRGRGSYNEQFF.

V is TRBV7-6 and J is TRBJ2-7; D possibly matches TRBD1 or TRBD2 (5 bases each). CDR1 SGHVS and CDR2 FNYEAQ come from the germline V gene. V lost 4 bases and J lost 2, with 12 bases in between. The CDR3 is 14 residues long. CDR3 sequence reads: CASSSGTAAYEQYF. In DNA, the CDR3 is TGTGCCAGCAGCTCCGGGACGGCAGCCTACGAGCAGTACTTC.

The V and J genes are TRBV7-2 and TRBJ2-1; D remains ambiguous. Looked up from germline, CDR1 is SGHTA and CDR2 is FQGNSA. The V end lost 1 base, the J end lost 3 bases, and 10 bases lay between the germline ends. This CDR3 comprises 15 residues. The CDR3 nucleotides are TGTGCCAGCAGCTTAGAGGGTCTTGTCTACAATGAGCAGTTCTTC. Protein: CASSLEGLVYNEQFF.